This T cell receptor (beta chain) was sequenced in a study of blood T cell repertoires in COVID-19. Study-level information: The origin of the acute and convalescent COVID-19 samples was the United States, Italy and Spain. In each case, the material was cDNA or gDNA derived from T cells, B-cell-depleted T cells, or PBMCs.

Resolution of symptoms, clearance, or two negative PCRs was present in recovered Cohort 3 donors. The protocol was immunoSEQ multiplex PCR, while the TCRdb copy is restricted to in-frame clones and leaves out a portion. The sample consists of 150,000 to 200,000 clones, 87% of them appearing once. This clone occurred a few times. V lost 3 bases and J 0 bases, leaving 8 bases between the germline ends. Germline V gene sequence: CDR1 SNHLY, CDR2 FYNNEI. The CDR3 runs to 15 residues. The sample consisted of PBMCs or T cells enriched from blood (not recorded which). The chain links TRBV2 to TRBJ2-2; D ambiguous. The receptor's source is a woman aged 25 to 45 who had recovered from COVID-19. The CDR3 DNA reads as TGTGCCAGCAGTGATTTATATACGAACACCGGGGAGCTGTTTTTT. Translating it yields CASSDLYTNTGELFF.